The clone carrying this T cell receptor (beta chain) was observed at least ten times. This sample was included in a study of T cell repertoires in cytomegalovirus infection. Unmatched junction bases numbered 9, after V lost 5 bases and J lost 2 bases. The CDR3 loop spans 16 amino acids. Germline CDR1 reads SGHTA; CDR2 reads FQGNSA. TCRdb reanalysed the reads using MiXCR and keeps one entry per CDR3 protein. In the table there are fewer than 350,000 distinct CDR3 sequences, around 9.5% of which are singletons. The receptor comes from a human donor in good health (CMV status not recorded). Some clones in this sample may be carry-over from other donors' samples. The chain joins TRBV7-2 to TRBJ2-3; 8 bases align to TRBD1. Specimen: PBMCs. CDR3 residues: CASSAGTGLYTDTQYF. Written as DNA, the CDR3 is TGTGCCAGCAGCGCAGGGACAGGCCTGTACACAGATACGCAGTATTTT.